Listed below are T cell receptor beta chains from one sample, sequenced in a study of regulatory T cells in long-lasting Graves disease. TCRdb re-analysed the multiplex PCR reads in MiXCR, keeping a single row per CDR3 protein. Of 550,000 to 600,000 distinct CDR3 sequences listed, about 16% are singletons. These data were also filed under a second study, of T cells in Graves' hyperthyroidism and ophthalmopathy.

Material: peripheral blood mononuclear cells (PBMCs), obtained at new diagnosis, from a patient treated with antithyroid drugs. Receptors were obtained from a man aged 18 to 35 with Graves disease. Each CDR3 is given with its conserved first and last residue. A D gene is named only where the DNA matches it firmly. Only part of the rows carry a size: once, few, many, or a class if the clone is expanded.

d_gene	v_gene	abundance	j_gene	CDR3nt	CDR3aa
TRBD2	TRBV6-1	many	TRBJ2-1	TGTGCCAGCAGCGAAGCGGCTAGCGGGACTTCCAATGAGCAGTTCTTC	CASSEAASGTSNEQFF
-	TRBV20-1	many	TRBJ1-1	TGCAGTGCTAGAGACGCGGGACATGAAGCTTTCTTT	CSARDAGHEAFF
-	TRBV7-2	many	TRBJ2-1	TGTGCCAGCAGCACCGGACTACTCAATGAGCAGTTCTTC	CASSTGLLNEQFF
TRBD2	TRBV3-1	many	TRBJ2-7	TGTGCCAGCAGCCAGGTAGCGGGAGTCTGGACGGAGCAGTACTTC	CASSQVAGVWTEQYF
-	TRBV6-2/TRBV6-3	few	TRBJ2-3	TGTGCCAGCAGTTCCCGGGACACCAGCACAGATACGCAGTATTTT	CASSSRDTSTDTQYF
TRBD1	TRBV13	-	TRBJ1-2	TGTGCCAGCACCTTTTATACGGGACAGTCTAACTATGGCTACACCTTC	CASTFYTGQSNYGYTF
TRBD2	TRBV12-3/TRBV12-4	many	TRBJ2-1	TGTGCCAGCAGTTTTAATCCGGGAGGGCCTGGGGATGAGCAGTTCTTC	CASSFNPGGPGDEQFF
TRBD1	TRBV7-3	once	TRBJ1-1	TGTGCCAGCAGCTTAATCGGGACAGGAGGGGTCACTGAAGCTTTCTTT	CASSLIGTGGVTEAFF
-	TRBV11-2	-	TRBJ1-4	TGTGCCAGCAGCCCCGGCCGGGGGGCAGCGACTAATGAAAAACTGTTTTTT	CASSPGRGAATNEKLFF
TRBD2	TRBV27	many	TRBJ2-5	TGTGCCAGCAGTGTACTAGCGGGAGGGCTGAAAGAGACCCAGTACTTC	CASSVLAGGLKETQYF
-	TRBV5-1	few	TRBJ2-3	TGCGCCAGCAGCTTTCTTGGCGGGATAGATACGCAGTATTTT	CASSFLGGIDTQYF
-	TRBV10-2	few	TRBJ2-1	TGCGCCAGCAGTGACGGGGTTGTGGCGGGATTGAGGTACAATGAGCAGTTCTTC	CASSDGVVAGLRYNEQFF
TRBD2	TRBV4-2	few	TRBJ2-3	TGTGCCAGCAGCCAAGGGTTGGTAGGACTAGCGGAATATAGCACAGATACGCAGTATTTT	CASSQGLVGLAEYSTDTQYF
TRBD1	TRBV19	few	TRBJ2-1	TGTGCCAGTAGTCTCACAGGGGAAGCGCTCAATGAGCAGTTCTTC	CASSLTGEALNEQFF
TRBD1	TRBV20-1	-	TRBJ1-2	TGCAGTGCTGGGACAGGGGTGGGGGGCTACACCTTC	CSAGTGVGGYTF
-	TRBV20-1	few	TRBJ1-2	TGCAGTGCCATAAGGATTTCCTATGGCTACACCTTC	CSAIRISYGYTF
-	TRBV7-9	many	TRBJ2-3	TGTGCCAGCAGCCGGAGAGGGGCAGGGAGGCCAGATACGCAGTATTTT	CASSRRGAGRPDTQYF
-	TRBV18	-	TRBJ1-1	TGTGCCAGCTCACCACCCCAGGGGCCCTCTCTGATGAACACTGAAGCTTTCTTT	CASSPPQGPSLMNTEAFF
-	TRBV12-3/TRBV12-4	-	TRBJ2-1	TGTGCCAGCAGCCCTCGTATGGGGGTTGAGCAGTTCTTC	CASSPRMGVEQFF
TRBD2	TRBV18	few	TRBJ2-7	TGTGCCAGCTCACCACCTCCTAGCGGGGCCACCTACGAGCAGTACTTC	CASSPPPSGATYEQYF
-	TRBV6-1	once	TRBJ1-6	TGTGCCAGCACCTCCCAAAAAGGGGGGGTTCGGTCACCCCTCCACTTT	CASTSQKGGVRSPLHF
-	TRBV9	few	TRBJ2-7	TGTGCCAGCGGCCAGGGAGGGGGATCTTACTACGAGCAGTACTTC	CASGQGGGSYYEQYF
TRBD1	TRBV20-1	-	TRBJ2-7	TGCAGTGCTACCTCTCGACAGGGGGCGGGCGAGCAGTACTTC	CSATSRQGAGEQYF
-	TRBV6-1	few	TRBJ2-2	TGTGCCAGCAGTGAAGTAAGGACCGGGGAGCTGTTTTTT	CASSEVRTGELFF
TRBD1	TRBV28	few	TRBJ2-1	TGTGCCAGCAGTTCCGGACAGGGGGCCCGTGATGAGCAGTTCTTC	CASSSGQGARDEQFF
-	TRBV9	few	TRBJ2-7	TGTGCCAGCAGCCCGGAGGAGAGTTCGGGCTGGGAGCAGTACTTC	CASSPEESSGWEQYF
-	TRBV20-1	-	TRBJ2-7	TGCAGTGCTAGAGACCTACAGGAGAAGTGCGAGCAGTACTTC	CSARDLQEKCEQYF
TRBD2	TRBV28	many	TRBJ2-1	TGTGCCAGCAGTTCCGGGACTAGCGGGGTACTTAAGCAGTTCTTC	CASSSGTSGVLKQFF
-	TRBV6-5	few	TRBJ1-5	TGTGCCAGCAGTTACCTCAATGGGCCCCAGCATTTT	CASSYLNGPQHF
TRBD1	TRBV10-3	few	TRBJ2-4	TGTGCCCCCAACCGGGACAGGGGACTCGAAAACATTCAGTACTTC	CAPNRDRGLENIQYF
-	TRBV5-1	-	TRBJ1-3	TGCGCCAGCAGCTTCGGCAGGGTCTCGATGGGCGGAAACACCATATATTTT	CASSFGRVSMGGNTIYF
-	TRBV27	few	TRBJ1-5	TGTGCCAGCAGTTGGGTCGGTGGGGACAATCAGCCCCAGCATTTT	CASSWVGGDNQPQHF
-	TRBV20-1	-	TRBJ2-4	TGCAGTGCTAGGGGAAAACCCCTAGCCAAAAACATTCAGTACTTC	CSARGKPLAKNIQYF
-	TRBV20-1	-	TRBJ2-3	TGCAGTGCTAGGGGTCGGCGAGCAGATACGCAGTATTTT	CSARGRRADTQYF
-	TRBV18	-	TRBJ1-4	TGTGCCAGCTCCCTCCGGTCAACTAATGAAAAACTGTTTTTT	CASSLRSTNEKLFF
-	TRBV30	few	TRBJ1-3	TGTGCCTGGAGTTTGGCCCGAGGAAACACCATATATTTT	CAWSLARGNTIYF
TRBD1	TRBV27	few	TRBJ1-2	TGTGCCAGCAGTTTATCGACAGGGGGGGACTATGGCTACACCTTC	CASSLSTGGDYGYTF
-	TRBV9	-	TRBJ1-1	TGTGCCAGCAGCGTATCGTCACGGGCAAACACTGAAGCTTTCTTT	CASSVSSRANTEAFF
-	TRBV9	many	TRBJ1-1	TGTGCCAGCAGCGTAGAACTCACGAACACTGAAGCTTTCTTT	CASSVELTNTEAFF
-	TRBV18	many	TRBJ2-7	TGTGCCAGCTCACCACCAGAAGGGGCCACCTACGAGCAGTACTTC	CASSPPEGATYEQYF
-	TRBV7-8	many	TRBJ2-7	TGTGCCAGCGGAATCGGGAGCTCCTACGAGCAGTACTTC	CASGIGSSYEQYF
-	TRBV7-9	-	TRBJ1-6	TGTGCCAGCAGCTTAGCAACGGGGAGCTCCTATAATTCACCCCTCCACTTT	CASSLATGSSYNSPLHF
TRBD2	TRBV6-2/TRBV6-3	few	TRBJ2-2	TGTGCCAGCAAGCCGAGCGGGAGTCCCGGGGAGCTGTTTTTT	CASKPSGSPGELFF